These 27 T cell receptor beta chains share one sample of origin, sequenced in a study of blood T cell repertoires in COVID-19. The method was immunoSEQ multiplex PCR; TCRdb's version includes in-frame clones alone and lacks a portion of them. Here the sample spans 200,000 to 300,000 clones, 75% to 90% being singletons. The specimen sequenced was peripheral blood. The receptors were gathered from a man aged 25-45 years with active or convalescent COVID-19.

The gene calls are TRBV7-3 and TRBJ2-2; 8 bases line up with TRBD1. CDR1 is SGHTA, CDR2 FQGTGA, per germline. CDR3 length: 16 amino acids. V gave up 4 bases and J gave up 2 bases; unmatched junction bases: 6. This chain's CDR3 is CASSYTGTGNTGELFF. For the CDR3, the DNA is TGTGCCAGCAGCTACACCGGGACAGGAAACACCGGGGAGCTGTTTTTT.

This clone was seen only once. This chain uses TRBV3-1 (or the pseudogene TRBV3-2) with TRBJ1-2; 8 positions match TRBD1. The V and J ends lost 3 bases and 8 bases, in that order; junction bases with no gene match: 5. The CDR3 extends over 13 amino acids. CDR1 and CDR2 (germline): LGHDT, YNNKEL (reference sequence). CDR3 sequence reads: CASSHGQGLGYTF. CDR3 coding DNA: TGTGCCAGCAGCCACGGACAGGGCCTGGGCTACACCTTC.

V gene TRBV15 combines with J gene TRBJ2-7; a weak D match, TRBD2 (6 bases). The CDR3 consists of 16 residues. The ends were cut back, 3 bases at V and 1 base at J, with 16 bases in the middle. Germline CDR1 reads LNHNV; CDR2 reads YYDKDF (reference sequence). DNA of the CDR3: TGTGCCACCAGCAGGCGCTCCGGGACTGGATCCTACGAGCAGTACTTC. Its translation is CATSRRSGTGSYEQYF.

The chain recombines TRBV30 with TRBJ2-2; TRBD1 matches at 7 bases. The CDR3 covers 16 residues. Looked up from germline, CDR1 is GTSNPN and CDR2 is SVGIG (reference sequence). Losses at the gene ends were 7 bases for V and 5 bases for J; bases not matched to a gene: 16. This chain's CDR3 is CASKGEGAPGTGELFF. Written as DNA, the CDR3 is TGTGCCTCGAAGGGTGAGGGGGCTCCAGGGACCGGGGAGCTGTTTTTT.

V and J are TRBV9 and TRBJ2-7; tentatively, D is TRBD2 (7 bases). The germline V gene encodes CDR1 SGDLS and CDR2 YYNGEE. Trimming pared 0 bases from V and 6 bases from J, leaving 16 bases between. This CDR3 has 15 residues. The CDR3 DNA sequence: TGTGCCAGCAGCGTAGGTGGGGGGGCGAGCCTCGAGCAGTACTTC. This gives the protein CASSVGGGASLEQYF.

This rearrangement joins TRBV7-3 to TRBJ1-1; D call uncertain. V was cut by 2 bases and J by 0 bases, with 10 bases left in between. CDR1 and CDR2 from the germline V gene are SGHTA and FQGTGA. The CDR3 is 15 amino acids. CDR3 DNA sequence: TGTGCCAGCAGCTTAGTTCCCCTTTTGAACACTGAAGCTTTCTTT. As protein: CASSLVPLLNTEAFF.

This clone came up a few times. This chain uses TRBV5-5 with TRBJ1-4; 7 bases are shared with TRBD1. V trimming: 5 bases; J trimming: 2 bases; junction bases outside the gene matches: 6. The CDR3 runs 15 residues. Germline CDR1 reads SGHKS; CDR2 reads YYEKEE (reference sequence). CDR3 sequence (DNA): TGTGCCAGCAGGCCAGGGGGACCTACTAATGAAAAACTGTTTTTT. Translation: CASRPGGPTNEKLFF. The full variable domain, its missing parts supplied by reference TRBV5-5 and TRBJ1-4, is DAGVTQSPTHLIKTRGQQVTLRCSPISGHKSVSWYQQVLGQGPQFIFQYYEKEERGRGNFPDRFSARQFPNYSSELNVNALLLGDSALYLCASRPGGPTNEKLFFGSGTQLSVL.

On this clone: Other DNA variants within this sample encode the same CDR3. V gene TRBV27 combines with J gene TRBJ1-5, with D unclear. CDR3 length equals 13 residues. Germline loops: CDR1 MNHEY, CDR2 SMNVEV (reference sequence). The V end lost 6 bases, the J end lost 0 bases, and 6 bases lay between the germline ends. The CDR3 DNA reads TGTGCCAGCAGGAGGGATAGCAATCAGCCCCAGCATTTT. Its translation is CASRRDSNQPQHF.

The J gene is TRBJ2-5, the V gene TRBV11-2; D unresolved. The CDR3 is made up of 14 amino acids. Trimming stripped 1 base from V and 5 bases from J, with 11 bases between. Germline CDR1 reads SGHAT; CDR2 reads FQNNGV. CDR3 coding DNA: TGTGCCAGCAGCTTAGGCATGTTAGCTGAGACCCAGTACTTC. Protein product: CASSLGMLAETQYF.

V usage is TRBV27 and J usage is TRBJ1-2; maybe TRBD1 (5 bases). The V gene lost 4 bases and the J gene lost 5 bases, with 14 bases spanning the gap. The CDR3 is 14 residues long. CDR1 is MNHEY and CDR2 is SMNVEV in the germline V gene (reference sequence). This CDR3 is CASSSDDRRYGYTF. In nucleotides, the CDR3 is TGTGCCAGCAGTTCCGATGACAGAAGATATGGCTACACCTTC.

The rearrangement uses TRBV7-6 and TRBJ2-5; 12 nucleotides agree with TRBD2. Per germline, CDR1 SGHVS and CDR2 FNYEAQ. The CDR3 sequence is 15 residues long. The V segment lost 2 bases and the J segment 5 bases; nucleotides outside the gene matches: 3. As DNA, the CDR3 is TGTGCCAGCAGCTTATTTACTAGCGGGGGGGAGACCCAGTACTTC. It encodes CASSLFTSGGETQYF.

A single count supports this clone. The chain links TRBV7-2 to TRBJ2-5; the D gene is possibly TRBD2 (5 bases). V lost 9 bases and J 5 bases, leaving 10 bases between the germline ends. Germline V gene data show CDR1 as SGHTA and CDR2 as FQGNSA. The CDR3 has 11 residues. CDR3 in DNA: TGTGCCAGGAGAACGGGGGAGACCCAGTACTTC. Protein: CARRTGETQYF.

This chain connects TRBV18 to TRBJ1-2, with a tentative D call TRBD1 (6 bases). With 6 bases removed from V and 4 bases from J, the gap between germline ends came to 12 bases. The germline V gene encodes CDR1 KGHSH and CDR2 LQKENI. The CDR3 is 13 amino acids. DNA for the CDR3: TGTGCCAGCTCGCCGGACAGAGGCTATGGCTACACCTTC. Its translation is CASSPDRGYGYTF.

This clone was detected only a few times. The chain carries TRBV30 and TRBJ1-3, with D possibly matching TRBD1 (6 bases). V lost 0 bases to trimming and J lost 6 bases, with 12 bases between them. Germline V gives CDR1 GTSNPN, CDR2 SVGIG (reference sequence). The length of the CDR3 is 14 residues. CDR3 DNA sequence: TGTGCCTGGAGTGTAGATTCAGGGGCAAACACCATATATTTT. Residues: CAWSVDSGANTIYF.

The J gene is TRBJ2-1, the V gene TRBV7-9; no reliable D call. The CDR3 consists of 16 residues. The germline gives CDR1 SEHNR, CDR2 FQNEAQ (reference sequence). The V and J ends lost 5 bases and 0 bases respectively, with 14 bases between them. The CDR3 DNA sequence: TGTGCCAGCAGCCCAGAGGCGGATGGCTCCTACAATGAGCAGTTCTTC. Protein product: CASSPEADGSYNEQFF.

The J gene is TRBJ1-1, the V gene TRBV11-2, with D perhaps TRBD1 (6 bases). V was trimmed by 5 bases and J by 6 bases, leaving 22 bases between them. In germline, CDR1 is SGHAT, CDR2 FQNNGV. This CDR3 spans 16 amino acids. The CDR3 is CASSPRSQGDGAEAFF. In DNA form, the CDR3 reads TGTGCCAGCAGCCCAAGATCACAGGGAGATGGGGCTGAAGCTTTCTTT.

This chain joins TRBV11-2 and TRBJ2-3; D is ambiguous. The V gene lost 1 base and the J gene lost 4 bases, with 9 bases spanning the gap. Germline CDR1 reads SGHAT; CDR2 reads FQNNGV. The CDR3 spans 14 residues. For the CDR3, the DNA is TGTGCCAGCAGCTTAGTGCCGGGTTCAGATACGCAGTATTTT. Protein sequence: CASSLVPGSDTQYF.

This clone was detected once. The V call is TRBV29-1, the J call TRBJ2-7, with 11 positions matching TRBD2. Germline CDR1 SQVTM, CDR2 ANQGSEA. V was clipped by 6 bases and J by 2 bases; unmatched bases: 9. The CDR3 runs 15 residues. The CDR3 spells CSVSPGTSGTYEQYF. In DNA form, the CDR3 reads TGCAGCGTATCACCCGGGACTAGCGGAACCTACGAGCAGTACTTC.

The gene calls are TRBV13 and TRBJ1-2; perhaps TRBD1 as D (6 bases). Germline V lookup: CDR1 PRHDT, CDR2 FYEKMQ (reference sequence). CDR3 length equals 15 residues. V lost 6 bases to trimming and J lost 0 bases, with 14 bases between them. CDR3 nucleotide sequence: TGTGCCAGCAGTTATCGGACAGAAGCTAACTATGGCTACACCTTC. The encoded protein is CASSYRTEANYGYTF.

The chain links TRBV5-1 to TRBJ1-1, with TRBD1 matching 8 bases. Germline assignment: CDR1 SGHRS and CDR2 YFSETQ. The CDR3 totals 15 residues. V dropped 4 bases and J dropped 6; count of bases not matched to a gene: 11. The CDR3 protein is CASSDGGRGLAEAFF. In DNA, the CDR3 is TGCGCCAGCAGCGATGGGGGCAGGGGGCTTGCTGAAGCTTTCTTT.

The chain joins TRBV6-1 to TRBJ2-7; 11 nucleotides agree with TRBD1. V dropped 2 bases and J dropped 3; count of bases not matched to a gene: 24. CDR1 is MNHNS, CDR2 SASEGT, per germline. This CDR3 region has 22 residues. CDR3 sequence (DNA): TGTGCCAGCAGTGAACCCTTTGGTATACTTGGACAGGGGGCGAAGTATGGCTACGAGCAGTACTTC. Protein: CASSEPFGILGQGAKYGYEQYF.

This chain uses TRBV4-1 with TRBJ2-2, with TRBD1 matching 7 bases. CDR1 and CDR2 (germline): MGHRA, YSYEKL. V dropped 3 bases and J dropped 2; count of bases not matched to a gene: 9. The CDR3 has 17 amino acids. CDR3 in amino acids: CASSQLPGQRNTGELFF. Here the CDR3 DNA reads TGCGCCAGCAGCCAGCTACCGGGACAGCGAAACACCGGGGAGCTGTTTTTT.

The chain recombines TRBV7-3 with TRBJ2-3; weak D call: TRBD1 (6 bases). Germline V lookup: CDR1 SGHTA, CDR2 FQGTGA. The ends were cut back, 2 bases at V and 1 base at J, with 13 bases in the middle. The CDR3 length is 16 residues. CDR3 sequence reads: CASSLRGQSGTDTQYF. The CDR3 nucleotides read TGTGCCAGCAGCTTACGTGGACAGTCGGGCACAGATACGCAGTATTTT. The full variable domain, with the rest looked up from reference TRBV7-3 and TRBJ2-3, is GAGVSQTPSNKVTEKGKYVELRCDPISGHTALYWYRQSLGQGPEFLIYFQGTGAADDSGLPNDRFFAVRPEGSVSTLKIQRTERGDSAVYLCASSLRGQSGTDTQYFGPGTRLTVL.

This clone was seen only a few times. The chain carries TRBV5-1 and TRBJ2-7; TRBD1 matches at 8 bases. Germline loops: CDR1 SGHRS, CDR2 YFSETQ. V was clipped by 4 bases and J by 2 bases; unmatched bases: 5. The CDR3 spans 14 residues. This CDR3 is CASSQGTGPYEQYF. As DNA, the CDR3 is TGCGCCAGCAGCCAAGGGACAGGTCCCTACGAGCAGTACTTC.

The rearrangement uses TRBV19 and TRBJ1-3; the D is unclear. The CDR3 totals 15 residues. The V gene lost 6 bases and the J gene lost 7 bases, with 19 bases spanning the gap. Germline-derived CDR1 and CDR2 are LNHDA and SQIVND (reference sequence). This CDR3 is CASSNTEGTQNTIYF. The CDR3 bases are TGTGCCAGTAGCAACACCGAGGGTACTCAGAACACCATATATTTT.

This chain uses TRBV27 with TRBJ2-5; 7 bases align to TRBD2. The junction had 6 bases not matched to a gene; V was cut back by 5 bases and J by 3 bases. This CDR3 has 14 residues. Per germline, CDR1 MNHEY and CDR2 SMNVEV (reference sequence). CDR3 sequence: CASSILAGEETQYF. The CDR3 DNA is TGTGCCAGCAGTATCCTGGCGGGAGAAGAGACCCAGTACTTC.

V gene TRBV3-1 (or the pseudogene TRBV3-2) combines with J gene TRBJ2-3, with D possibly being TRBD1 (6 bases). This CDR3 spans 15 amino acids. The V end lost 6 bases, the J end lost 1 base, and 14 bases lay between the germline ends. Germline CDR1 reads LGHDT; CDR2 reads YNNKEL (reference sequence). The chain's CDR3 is CASRPRGIGTDTQYF. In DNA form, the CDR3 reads TGTGCCAGCAGACCGAGGGGGATTGGCACAGATACGCAGTATTTT.